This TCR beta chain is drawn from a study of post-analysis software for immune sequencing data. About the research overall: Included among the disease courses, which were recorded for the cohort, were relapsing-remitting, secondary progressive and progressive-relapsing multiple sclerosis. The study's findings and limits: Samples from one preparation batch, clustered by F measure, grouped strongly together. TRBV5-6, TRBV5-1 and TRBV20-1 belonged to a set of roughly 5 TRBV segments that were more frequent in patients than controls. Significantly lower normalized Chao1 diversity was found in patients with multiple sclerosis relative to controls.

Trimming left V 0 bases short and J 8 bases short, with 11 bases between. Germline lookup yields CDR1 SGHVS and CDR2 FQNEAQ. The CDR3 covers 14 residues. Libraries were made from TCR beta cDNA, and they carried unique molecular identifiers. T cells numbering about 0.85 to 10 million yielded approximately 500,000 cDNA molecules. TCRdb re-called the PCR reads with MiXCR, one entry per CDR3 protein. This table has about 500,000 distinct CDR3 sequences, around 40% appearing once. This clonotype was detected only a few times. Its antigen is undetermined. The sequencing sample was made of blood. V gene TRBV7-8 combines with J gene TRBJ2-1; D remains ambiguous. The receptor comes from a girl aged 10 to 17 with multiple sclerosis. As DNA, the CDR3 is TGTGCCAGCAGCTTAGCGCGACTCTCGCATGAGCAGTTCTTC. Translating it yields CASSLARLSHEQFF.